The source of this T cell receptor (beta chain) is a study of blood T cell repertoires in COVID-19. Study as a whole: Sites across the United States, Italy and Spain contributed samples from acute and convalescent COVID-19. The analysed material was cDNA or gDNA that came from T cells, B-cell-depleted T cells, or PBMCs.

It was during active infection that Seattle patients were enrolled and then longitudinally followed. The CDR3 extends over 16 amino acids. V was pared by 5 bases and J by 8 bases, with 13 bases of the junction left unmatched. Germline CDR1 SGHVS, CDR2 FQNEAQ. The authors' processing: The assay estimated nucleated cells by amplifying reference gene primers. Generated by immunoSEQ multiplex PCR, the TCRdb table keeps only in-frame clones and is missing some. Clone size and the V and J calls come from that table; the DNA yielded D and trimming. The top ten clones hold roughly 12% of a sample with 70,000 or so clones, 75% to 90% of them seen once.

This TCR came from a man aged 50 to 59 with COVID-19, enrolled during active disease. What was sequenced was peripheral blood. The chain is built from TRBV7-8 and TRBJ2-1, with 9 nucleotides matching TRBD2. The CDR3 coding sequence is TGTGCCAGCAGCCCCGACCGACTAGCGGCCAAGGATGAGCAGTTCTTC. As protein: CASSPDRLAAKDEQFF.